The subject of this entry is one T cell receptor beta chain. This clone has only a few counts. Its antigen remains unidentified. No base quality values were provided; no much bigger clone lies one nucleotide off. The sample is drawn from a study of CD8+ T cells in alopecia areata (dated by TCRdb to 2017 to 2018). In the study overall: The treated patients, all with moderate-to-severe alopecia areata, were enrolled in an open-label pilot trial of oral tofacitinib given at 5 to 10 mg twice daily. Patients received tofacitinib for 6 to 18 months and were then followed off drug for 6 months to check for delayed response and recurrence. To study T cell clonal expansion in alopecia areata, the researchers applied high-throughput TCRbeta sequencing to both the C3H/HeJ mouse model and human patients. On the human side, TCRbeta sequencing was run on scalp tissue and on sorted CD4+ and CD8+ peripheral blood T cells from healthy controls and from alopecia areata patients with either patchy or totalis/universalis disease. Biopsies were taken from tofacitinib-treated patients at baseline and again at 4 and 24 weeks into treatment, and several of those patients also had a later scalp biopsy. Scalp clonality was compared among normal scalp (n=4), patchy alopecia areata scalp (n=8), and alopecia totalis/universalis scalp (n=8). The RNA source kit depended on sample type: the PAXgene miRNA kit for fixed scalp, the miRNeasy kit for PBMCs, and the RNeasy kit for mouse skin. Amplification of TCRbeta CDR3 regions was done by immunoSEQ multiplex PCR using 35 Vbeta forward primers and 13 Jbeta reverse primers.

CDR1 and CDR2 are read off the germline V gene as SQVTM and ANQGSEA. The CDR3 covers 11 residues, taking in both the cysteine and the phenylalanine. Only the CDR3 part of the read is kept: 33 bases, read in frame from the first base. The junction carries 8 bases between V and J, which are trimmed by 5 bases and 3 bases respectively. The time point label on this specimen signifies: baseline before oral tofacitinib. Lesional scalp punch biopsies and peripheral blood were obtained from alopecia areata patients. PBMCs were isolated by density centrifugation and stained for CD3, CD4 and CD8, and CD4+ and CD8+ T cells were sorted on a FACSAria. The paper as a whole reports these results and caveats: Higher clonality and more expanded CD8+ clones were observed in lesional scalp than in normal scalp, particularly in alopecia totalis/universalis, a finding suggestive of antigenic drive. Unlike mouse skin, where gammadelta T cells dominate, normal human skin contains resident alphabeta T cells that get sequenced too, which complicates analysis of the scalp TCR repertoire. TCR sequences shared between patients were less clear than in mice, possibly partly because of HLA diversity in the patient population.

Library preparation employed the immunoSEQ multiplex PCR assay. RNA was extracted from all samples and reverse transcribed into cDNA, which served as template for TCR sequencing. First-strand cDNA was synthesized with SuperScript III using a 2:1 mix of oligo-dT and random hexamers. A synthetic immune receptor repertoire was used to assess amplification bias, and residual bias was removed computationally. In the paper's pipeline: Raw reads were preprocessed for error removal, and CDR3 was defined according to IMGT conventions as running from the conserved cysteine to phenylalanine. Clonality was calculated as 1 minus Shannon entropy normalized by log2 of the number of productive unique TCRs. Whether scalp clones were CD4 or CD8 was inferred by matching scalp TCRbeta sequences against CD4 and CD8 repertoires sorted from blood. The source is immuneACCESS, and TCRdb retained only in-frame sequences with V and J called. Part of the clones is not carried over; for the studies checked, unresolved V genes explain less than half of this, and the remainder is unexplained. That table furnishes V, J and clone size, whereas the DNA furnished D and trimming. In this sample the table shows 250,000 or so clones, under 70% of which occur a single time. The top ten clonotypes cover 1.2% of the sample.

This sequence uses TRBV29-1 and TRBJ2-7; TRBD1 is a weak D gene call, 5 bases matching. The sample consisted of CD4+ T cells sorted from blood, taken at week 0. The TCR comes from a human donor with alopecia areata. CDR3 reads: CSVFDSYEQYF. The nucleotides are TGCAGCGTTTTTGACAGCTACGAGCAGTACTTC.